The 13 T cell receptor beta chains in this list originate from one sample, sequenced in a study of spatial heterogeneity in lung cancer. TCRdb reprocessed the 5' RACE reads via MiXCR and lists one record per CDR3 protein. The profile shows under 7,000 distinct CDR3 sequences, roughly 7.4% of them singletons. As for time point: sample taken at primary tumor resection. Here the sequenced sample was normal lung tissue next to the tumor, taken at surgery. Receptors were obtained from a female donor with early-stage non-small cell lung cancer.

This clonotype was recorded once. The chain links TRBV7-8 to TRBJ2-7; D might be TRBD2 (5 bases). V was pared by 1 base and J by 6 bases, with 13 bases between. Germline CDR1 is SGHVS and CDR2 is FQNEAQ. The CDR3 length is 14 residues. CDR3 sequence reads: CASSLEAVGGEQYF. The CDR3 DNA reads TGTGCCAGCAGCTTAGAGGCGGTCGGAGGCGAGCAGTACTTC. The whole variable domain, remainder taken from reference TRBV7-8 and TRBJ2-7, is GAGVSQSPRYKVAKRGQDVALRCDPISGHVSLFWYQQALGQGPEFLTYFQNEAQLDKSGLPSDRFFAERPEGSVSTLKIQRTQQEDSAVYLCASSLEAVGGEQYFGPGTRLTVT.

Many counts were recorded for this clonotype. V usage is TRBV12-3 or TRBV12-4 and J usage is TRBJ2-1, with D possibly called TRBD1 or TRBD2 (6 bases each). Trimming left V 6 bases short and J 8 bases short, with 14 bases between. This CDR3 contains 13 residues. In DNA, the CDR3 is TGTGCCAGCAGCGAGGGGGGTGGGGATGAGCAGTTCTTC. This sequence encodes CASSEGGGDEQFF.

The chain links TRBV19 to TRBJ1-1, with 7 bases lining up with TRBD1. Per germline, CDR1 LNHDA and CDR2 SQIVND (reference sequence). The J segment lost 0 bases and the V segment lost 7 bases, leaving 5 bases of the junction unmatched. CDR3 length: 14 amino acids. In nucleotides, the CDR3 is TGTGCCAGTAACACAGGGGCGCTGAACACTGAAGCTTTCTTT. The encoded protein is CASNTGALNTEAFF.

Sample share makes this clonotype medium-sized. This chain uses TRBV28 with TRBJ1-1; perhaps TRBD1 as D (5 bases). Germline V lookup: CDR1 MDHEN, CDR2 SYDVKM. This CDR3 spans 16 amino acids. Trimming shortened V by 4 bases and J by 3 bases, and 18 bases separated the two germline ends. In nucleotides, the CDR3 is TGTGCCAGCAGTTCTGGGGCAGTGGGAGCTTACACTGAAGCTTTCTTT. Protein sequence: CASSSGAVGAYTEAFF.

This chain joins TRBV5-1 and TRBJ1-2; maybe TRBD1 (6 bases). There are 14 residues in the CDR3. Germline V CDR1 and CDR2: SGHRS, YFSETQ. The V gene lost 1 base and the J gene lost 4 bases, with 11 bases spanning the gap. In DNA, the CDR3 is TGCGCCAGCAGCTTGAGGGGACATGGCTATGGCTACACCTTC. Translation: CASSLRGHGYGYTF. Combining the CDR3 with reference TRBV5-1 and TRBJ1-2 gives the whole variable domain KAGVTQTPRYLIKTRGQQVTLSCSPISGHRSVSWYQQTPGQGLQFLFEYFSETQRNKGNFPGRFSGRQFSNSRSEMNVSTLELGDSALYLCASSLRGHGYGYTFGSGTRLTVV.

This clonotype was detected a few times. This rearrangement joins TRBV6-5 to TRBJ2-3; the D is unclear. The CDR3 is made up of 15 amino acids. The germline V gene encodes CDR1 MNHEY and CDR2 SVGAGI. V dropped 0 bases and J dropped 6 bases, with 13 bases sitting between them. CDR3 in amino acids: CASSYSADRLDTQYF. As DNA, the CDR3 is TGTGCCAGCAGTTACTCGGCGGACCGGCTGGATACGCAGTATTTT.

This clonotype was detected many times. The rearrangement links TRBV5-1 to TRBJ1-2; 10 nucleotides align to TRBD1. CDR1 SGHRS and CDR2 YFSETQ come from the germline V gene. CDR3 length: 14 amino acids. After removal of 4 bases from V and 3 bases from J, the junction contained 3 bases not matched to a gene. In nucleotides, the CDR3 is TGCGCCAGCAGCCGGGACAGGGGCGACTATGGCTACACCTTC. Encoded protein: CASSRDRGDYGYTF.

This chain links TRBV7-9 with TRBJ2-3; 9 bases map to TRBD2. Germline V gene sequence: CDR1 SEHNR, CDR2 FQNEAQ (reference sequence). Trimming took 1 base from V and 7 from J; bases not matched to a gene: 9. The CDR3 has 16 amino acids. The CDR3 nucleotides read TGTGCCAGCAGCTTAGAAGTTAGCGGGGGACGGAATACGCAGTATTTT. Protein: CASSLEVSGGRNTQYF.

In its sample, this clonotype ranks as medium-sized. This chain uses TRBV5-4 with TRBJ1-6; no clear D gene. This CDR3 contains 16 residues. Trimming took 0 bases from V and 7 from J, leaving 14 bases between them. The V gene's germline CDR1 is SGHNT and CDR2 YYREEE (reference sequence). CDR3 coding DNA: TGTGCCAGCAGCTTGGAGGGCCAGAGGCGGAATTCACCCCTCCACTTT. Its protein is CASSLEGQRRNSPLHF. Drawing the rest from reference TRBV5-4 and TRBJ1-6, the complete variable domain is ETGVTQSPTHLIKTRGQQVTLRCSSQSGHNTVSWYQQALGQGPQFIFQYYREEENGRGNFPPRFSGLQFPNYSSELNVNALELDDSALYLCASSLEGQRRNSPLHFGNGTRLTVT.

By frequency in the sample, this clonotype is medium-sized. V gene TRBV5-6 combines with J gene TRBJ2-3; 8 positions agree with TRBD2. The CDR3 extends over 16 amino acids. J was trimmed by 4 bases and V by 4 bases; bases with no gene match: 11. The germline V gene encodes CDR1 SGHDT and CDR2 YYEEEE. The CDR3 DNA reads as TGTGCCAGCAGCCCCCCCGGGACTAGGGGATCAGATACGCAGTATTTT. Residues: CASSPPGTRGSDTQYF.

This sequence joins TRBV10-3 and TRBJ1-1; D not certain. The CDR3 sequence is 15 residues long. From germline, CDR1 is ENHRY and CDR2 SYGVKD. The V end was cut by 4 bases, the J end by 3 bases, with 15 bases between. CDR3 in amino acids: CAISGNDEIDTEAFF. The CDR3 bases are TGTGCCATCAGTGGGAATGACGAAATCGACACTGAAGCTTTCTTT.

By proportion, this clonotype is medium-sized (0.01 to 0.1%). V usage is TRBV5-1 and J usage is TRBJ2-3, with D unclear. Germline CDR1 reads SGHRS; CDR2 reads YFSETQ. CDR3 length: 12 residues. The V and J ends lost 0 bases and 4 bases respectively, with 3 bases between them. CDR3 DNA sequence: TGCGCCAGCAGCTTGGTCTCAGATACGCAGTATTTT. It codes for CASSLVSDTQYF.

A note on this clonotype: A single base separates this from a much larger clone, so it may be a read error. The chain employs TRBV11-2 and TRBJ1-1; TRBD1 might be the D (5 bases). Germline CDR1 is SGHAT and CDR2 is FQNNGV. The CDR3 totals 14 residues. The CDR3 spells CASSKPRQNTEVFF. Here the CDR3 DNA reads TGTGCCAGCAGCAAACCTAGACAGAACACTGAAGTTTTCTTT. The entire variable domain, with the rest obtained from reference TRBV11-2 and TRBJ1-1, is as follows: EAGVAQSPRYKIIEKRQSVAFWCNPISGHATLYWYQQILGQGPKLLIQFQNNGVVDDSQLPKDRFSAERLKGVDSTLKIQPAKLEDSAVYLCASSKPRQNTEVFFGQGTRLTVV.